This T cell receptor (beta chain) was sequenced for a study of PD-1 blockade in mismatch repair-deficient tumors. Study-wide findings and caveats: Rapid post-treatment expansion, then contraction, generally preceding radiologic response, marked tumor-resident clones.

Of note for this clone: Its antigen is not identified. Relative to the germline gene, one junction end is altered; a read error may explain this.

Germline loops: CDR1 SSHAT, CDR2 FNYEAQ (reference sequence). The CDR3 is 15 amino acids. Mismatch repair deficiency was confirmed in all patients, by PCR or immunohistochemistry. The TCR-sequenced patients were a few responders to pembrolizumab. Repertoires were generated with immunoSEQ multiplex PCR, while TCRdb's copy carries only in-frame clones and drops some. In the table there are about 100,000 clones, 82% of which are singletons. The starting material was peripheral blood, obtained 30 to 36 weeks after starting pembrolizumab. The sequence came from an adult with mismatch repair-deficient cancer. The chain links TRBV7-7 to TRBJ2-7; TRBD2 matches at 7 bases. The DNA for the CDR3 is TGTGCTAGCAGCTTGGGGGGGGGAGCCCACTACGAGCAGTACTTC. It is translated as CASSLGGGAHYEQYF.